These 5 T cell receptor beta chains came from one sample sequenced in a study of blood T cell repertoires in COVID-19 (TCRdb year 2020). Libraries were built with the immunoSEQ multiplex PCR assay. Drawn from immuneACCESS, this table holds only the in-frame rearrangements with V and J called that TCRdb kept. Clones are partly lost; checked studies trace under half to an unresolved V gene and leave the rest unexplained. Here the sample has some 160,000 clones; around four fifths occur a single time. The ten largest clonotypes hold roughly 8.8% of the sample. Sequenced material: peripheral blood. The receptors shown here come from a woman older than 75 with COVID-19, enrolled during active disease.

The chain combines TRBV6-5 with TRBJ1-2, with 8 bases lining up with TRBD1. CDR1 MNHEY and CDR2 SVGAGI come from the germline V gene. The J segment lost 8 bases and the V segment lost 8 bases, leaving 10 bases of the junction unmatched. The CDR3 extends over 13 amino acids. CDR3 amino acids: CASLAGQGRGYTF. Written as DNA, the CDR3 is TGTGCCAGCCTCGCCGGACAGGGTCGGGGCTACACCTTC.

The chain links TRBV2 to TRBJ1-3, with D perhaps TRBD1 (5 bases). The V end was cut by 4 bases, the J end by 3 bases, with 10 bases between. The V gene's germline CDR1 is SNHLY and CDR2 FYNNEI. This CDR3 has 14 amino acids. CDR3 sequence reads: CASSGRRDGNTIYF. For the CDR3, the DNA is TGTGCCAGCAGTGGCCGCAGGGATGGAAACACCATATATTTT. Variable domain in full (rest from reference TRBV2 and TRBJ1-3): EPEVTQTPSHQVTQMGQEVILRCVPISNHLYFYWYRQILGQKVEFLVSFYNNEISEKSEIFDDQFSVERPDGSNFTLKIRSTKLEDSAMYFCASSGRRDGNTIYFGEGSWLTVV.

The sample holds one count of this clone. The CDR3 region has the DNA TGCGCCAGCACCCCCCCGGGGGGGAACACTGAAGCTTTCTTT. Translation: CASTPPGGNTEAFF. This chain links TRBV5-1 with TRBJ1-1, with D tentatively TRBD1 (5 bases). The CDR3 sequence is 14 residues long. Trimming shortened V by 6 bases and J by 1 base, and 13 bases separated the two germline ends. The V gene's germline CDR1 is SGHRS and CDR2 YFSETQ.

The V and J genes are TRBV7-2 and TRBJ2-1, with D possibly being TRBD2 (6 bases). The CDR3 runs 15 residues. Trimming removed 1 base from V and 4 bases from J, with 11 bases in between. The germline CDR1 and CDR2 sequences are SGHTA and FQGNSA. CDR3 region: CASSLGGVVYNEQFF. The CDR3, as DNA: TGTGCCAGCAGCTTAGGCGGGGTCGTATACAATGAGCAGTTCTTC.

In its sample, this clone was seen once. The chain recombines TRBV20-1 with TRBJ1-6; D perhaps matches TRBD1 (5 bases). Trimming removed 7 bases from V and 5 bases from J, with 6 bases in between. There are 11 residues in the CDR3. CDR1 is DFQATT, CDR2 SNEGSKA, per germline (reference sequence). This CDR3 is CSVGDNSPLHF. The CDR3 DNA is TGCAGTGTAGGGGATAATTCACCCCTCCACTTT.